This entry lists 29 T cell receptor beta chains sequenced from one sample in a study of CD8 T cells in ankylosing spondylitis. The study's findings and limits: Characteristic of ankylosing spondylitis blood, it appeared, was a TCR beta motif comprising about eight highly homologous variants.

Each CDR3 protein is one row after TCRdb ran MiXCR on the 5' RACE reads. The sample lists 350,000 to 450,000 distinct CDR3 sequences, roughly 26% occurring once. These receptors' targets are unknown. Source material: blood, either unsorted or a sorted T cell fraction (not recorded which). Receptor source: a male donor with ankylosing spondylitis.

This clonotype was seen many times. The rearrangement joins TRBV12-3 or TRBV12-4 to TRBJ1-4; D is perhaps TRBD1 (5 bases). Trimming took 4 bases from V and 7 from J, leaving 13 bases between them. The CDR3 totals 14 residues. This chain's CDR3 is CASSYLGEGEKLFF. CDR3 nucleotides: TGTGCCAGCAGTTATTTAGGGGAAGGTGAAAAACTGTTTTTT.

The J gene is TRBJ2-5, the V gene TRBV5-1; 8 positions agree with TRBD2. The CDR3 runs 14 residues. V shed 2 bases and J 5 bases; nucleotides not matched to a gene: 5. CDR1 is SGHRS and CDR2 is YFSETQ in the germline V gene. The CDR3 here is CASSFQAGAETQYF. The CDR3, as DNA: TGCGCCAGCAGCTTTCAAGCGGGAGCGGAGACCCAGTACTTC.

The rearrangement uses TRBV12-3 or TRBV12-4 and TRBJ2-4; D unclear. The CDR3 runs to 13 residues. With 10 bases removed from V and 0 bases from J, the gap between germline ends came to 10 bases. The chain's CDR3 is CAISPLAKNIQYF. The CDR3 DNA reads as TGTGCCATTTCCCCACTAGCCAAAAACATTCAGTACTTC.

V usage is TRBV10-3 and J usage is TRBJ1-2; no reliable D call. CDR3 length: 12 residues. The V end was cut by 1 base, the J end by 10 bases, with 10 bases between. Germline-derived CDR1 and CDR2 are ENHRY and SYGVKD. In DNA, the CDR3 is TGTGCCATCAGTGAGTTTTCCTGGGACTACACCTTC. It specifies CAISEFSWDYTF.

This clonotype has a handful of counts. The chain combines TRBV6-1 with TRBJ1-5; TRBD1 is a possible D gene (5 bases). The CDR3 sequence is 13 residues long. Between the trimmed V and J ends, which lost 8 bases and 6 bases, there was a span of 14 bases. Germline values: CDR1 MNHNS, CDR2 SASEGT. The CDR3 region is CASAGREGQPQHF. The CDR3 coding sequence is TGTGCCAGCGCCGGCAGGGAGGGTCAGCCCCAGCATTTT.

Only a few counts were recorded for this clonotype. CDR3 residues: CAWTRLLGNYNEQFF. In DNA, the CDR3 is TGTGCCTGGACTCGGCTACTTGGGAACTACAATGAGCAGTTCTTC. This chain connects TRBV30 to TRBJ2-1; D uncertain. The CDR3 length is 15 residues. V dropped 4 bases and J dropped 3 bases, with 16 bases sitting between them. Germline CDR1 reads GTSNPN; CDR2 reads SVGIG (reference sequence).

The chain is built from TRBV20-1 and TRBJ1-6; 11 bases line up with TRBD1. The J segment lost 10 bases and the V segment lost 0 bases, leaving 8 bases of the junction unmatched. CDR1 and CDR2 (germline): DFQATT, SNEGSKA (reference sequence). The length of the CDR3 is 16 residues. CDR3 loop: CSARDSRTGGKSPLHF. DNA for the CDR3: TGCAGTGCTAGAGATAGTAGGACAGGGGGCAAGTCACCCCTCCACTTT.

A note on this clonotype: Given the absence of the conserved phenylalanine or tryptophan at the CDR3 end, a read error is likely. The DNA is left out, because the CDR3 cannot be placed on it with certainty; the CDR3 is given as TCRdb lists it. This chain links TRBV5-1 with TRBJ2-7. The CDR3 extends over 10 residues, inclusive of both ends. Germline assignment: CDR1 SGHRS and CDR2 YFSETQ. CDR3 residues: CASSADWHFG.

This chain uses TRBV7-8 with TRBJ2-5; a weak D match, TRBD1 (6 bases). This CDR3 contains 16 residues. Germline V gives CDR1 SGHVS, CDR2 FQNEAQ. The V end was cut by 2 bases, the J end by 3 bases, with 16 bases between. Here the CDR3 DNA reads TGTGCCAGCAGCTTAAGTAGGGGGACAAAGAAAGAGACCCAGTACTTC. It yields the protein CASSLSRGTKKETQYF.

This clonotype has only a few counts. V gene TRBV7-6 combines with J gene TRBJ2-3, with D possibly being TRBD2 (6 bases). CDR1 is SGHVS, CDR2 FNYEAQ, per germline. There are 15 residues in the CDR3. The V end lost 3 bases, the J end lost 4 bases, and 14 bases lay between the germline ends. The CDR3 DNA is TGTGCCAGCAGCTTCACTAGCATCTCGTCAGATACGCAGTATTTT. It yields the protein CASSFTSISSDTQYF.

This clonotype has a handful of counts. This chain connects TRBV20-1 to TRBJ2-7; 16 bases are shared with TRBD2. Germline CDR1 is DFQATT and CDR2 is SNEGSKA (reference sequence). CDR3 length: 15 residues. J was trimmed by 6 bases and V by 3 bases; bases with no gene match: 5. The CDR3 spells CSASAGTSGRGEQYF. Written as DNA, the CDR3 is TGCAGTGCTAGCGCTGGGACTAGCGGGAGGGGCGAGCAGTACTTC.

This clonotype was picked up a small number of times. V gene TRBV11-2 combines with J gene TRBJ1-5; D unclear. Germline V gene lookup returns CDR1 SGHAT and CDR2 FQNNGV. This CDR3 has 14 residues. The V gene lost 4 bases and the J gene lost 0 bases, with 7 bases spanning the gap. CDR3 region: CASSSGNSNQPQHF. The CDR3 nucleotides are TGTGCCAGCAGCTCGGGCAATAGCAATCAGCCCCAGCATTTT.

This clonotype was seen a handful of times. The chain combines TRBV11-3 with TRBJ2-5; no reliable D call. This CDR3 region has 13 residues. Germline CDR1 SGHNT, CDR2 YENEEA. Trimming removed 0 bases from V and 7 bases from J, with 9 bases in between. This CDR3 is CASSLDPKGTQYF. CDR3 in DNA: TGTGCCAGCAGCTTAGATCCCAAAGGGACCCAGTACTTC.

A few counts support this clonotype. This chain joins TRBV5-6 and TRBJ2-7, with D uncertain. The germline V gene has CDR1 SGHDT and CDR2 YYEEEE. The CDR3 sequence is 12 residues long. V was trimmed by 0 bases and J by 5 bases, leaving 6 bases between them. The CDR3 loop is CASSLALHEQYF. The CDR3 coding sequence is TGTGCCAGCAGCTTGGCACTCCACGAGCAGTACTTC. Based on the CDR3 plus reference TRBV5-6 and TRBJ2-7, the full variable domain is DAGVTQSPTHLIKTRGQQVTLRCSPKSGHDTVSWYQQALGQGPQFIFQYYEEEERQRGNFPDRFSGHQFPNYSSELNVNALLLGDSALYLCASSLALHEQYFGPGTRLTVT.

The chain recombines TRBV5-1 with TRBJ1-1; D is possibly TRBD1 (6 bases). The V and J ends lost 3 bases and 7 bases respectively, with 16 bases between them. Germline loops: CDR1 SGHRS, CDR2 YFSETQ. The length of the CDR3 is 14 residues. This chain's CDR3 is CASSWTDSNFEAFF. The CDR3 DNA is TGCGCCAGCAGCTGGACGGACAGCAATTTTGAAGCTTTCTTT.

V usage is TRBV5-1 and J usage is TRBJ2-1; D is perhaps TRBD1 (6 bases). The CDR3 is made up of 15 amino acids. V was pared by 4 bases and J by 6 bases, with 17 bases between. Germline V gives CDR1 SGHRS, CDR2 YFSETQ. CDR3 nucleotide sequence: TGCGCCAGCAGCCCGGACAGACAAGCGCGCAATGAGCAGTTCTTC. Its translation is CASSPDRQARNEQFF.

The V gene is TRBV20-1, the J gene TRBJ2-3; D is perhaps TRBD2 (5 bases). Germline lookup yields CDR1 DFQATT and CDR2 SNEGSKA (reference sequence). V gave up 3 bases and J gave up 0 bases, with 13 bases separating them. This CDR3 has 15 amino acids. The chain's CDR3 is CSARAGGGSTDTQYF. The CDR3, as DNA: TGCAGTGCTAGGGCCGGAGGCGGGAGCACAGATACGCAGTATTTT.

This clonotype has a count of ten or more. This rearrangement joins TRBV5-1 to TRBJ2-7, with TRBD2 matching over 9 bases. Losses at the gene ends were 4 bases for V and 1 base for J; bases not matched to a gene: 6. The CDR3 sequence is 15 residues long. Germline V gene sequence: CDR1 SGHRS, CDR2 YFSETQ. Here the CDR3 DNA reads TGCGCCAGCAGCCTGAGGAGCGGGGGGTCCTACGAGCAGTACTTC. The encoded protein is CASSLRSGGSYEQYF.

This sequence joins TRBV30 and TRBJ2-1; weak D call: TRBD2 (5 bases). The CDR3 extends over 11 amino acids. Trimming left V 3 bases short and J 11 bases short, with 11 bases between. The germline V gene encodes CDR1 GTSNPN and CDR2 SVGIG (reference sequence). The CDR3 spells CAWSVRDKQFF. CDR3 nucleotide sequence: TGTGCCTGGAGCGTACGGGATAAGCAGTTCTTC. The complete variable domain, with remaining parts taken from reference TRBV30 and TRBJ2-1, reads SQTIHQWPATLVQPVGSPLSLECTVEGTSNPNLYWYRQAAGRGLQLLFYSVGIGQISSEVPQNLSASRPQDRQFILSSKKLLLSDSGFYLCAWSVRDKQFFGPGTRLTVL.

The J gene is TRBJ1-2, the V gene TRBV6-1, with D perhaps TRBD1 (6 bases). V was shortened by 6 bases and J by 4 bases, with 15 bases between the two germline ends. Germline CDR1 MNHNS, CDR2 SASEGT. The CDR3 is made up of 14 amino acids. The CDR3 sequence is CASRPGGRVYGYTF. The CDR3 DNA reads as TGTGCCAGCAGGCCTGGGGGGCGCGTCTATGGCTACACCTTC.

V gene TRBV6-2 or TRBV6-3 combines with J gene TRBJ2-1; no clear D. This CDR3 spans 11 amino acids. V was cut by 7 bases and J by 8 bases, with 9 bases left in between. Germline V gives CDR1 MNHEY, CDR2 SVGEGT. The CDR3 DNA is TGTGCCAGCACCTCAAGGGATGAGCAGTTCTTC. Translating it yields CASTSRDEQFF.

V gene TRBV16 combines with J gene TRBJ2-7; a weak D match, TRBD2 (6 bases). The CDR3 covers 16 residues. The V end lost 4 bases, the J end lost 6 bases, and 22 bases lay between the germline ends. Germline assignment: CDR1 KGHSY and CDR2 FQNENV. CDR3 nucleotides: TGTGCCAGCAGCCCCCCCGGGACTCGAAGTGGGGGCGAGCAGTACTTC. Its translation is CASSPPGTRSGGEQYF.

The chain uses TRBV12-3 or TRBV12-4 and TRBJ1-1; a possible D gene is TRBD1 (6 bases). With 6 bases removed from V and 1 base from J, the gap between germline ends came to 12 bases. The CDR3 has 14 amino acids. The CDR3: CASRPGTPNTEAFF. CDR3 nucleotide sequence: TGTGCCAGCAGACCCGGGACACCGAACACTGAAGCTTTCTTT.

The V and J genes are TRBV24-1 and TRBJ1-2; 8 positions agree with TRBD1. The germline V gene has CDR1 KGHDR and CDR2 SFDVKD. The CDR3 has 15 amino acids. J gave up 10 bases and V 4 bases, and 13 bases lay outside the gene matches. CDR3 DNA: TGTGCCACCAGTGAGGCTACCGGGACGGACAGGGACTACACCTTC. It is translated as CATSEATGTDRDYTF.

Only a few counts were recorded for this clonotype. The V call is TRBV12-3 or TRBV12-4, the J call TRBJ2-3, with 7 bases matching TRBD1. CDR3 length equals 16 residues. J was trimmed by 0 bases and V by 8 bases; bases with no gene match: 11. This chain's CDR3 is CASGRRRQGSTDTQYF. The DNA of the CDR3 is TGTGCCAGCGGCCGACGTCGACAGGGAAGCACAGATACGCAGTATTTT.

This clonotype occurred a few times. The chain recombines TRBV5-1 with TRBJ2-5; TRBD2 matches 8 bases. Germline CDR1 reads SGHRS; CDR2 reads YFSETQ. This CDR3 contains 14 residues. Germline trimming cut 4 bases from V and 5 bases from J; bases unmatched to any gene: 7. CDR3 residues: CASSIAGSEETQYF. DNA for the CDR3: TGCGCCAGCAGCATAGCGGGGAGCGAGGAGACCCAGTACTTC.

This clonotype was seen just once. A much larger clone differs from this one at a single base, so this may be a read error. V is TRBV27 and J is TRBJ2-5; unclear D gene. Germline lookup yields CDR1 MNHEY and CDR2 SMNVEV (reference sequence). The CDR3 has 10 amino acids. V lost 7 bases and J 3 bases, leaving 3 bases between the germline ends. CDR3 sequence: CASIEETQYF. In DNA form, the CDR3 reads TGTGCCAGCATTGAAGAGACCCAGTACTTC.

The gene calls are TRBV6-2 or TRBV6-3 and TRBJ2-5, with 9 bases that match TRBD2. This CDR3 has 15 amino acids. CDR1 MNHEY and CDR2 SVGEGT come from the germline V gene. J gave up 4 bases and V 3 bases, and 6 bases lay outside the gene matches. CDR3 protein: CASSYSGSQTETQYF. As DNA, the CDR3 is TGTGCCAGCAGTTATAGCGGGAGCCAGACAGAGACCCAGTACTTC.

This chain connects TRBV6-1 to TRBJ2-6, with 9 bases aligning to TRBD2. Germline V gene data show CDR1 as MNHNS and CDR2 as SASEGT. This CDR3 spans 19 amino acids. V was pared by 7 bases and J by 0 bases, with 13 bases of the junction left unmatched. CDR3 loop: CASNRGGRAYLSGANVLTF. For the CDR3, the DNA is TGTGCCAGCAATAGGGGCGGGAGGGCCTATCTCTCTGGGGCCAACGTCCTGACTTTC.